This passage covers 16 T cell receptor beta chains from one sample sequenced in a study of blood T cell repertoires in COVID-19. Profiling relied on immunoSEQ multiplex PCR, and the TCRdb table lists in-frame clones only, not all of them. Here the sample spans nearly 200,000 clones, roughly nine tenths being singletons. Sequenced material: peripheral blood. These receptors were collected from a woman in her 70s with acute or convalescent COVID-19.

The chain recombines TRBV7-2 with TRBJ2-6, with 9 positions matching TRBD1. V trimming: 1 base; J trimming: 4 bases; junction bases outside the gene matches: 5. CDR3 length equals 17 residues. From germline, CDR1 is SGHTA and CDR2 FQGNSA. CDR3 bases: TGTGCCAGCAGCTTAGAACAGGGGGCGGGAGGGGCCAACGTCCTGACTTTC. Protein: CASSLEQGAGGANVLTF. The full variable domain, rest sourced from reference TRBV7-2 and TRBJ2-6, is GAGVSQSPSNKVTEKGKDVELRCDPISGHTALYWYRQSLGQGLEFLIYFQGNSAPDKSGLPSDRFSAERTGGSVSTLTIQRTQQEDSAVYLCASSLEQGAGGANVLTFGAGSRLTVL.

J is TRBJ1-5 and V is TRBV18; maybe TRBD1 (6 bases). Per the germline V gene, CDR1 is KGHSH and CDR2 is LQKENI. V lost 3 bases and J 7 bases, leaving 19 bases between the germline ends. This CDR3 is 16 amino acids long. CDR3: CASSPATRGADQPQHF. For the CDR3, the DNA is TGTGCCAGCTCACCCGCAACCCGGGGGGCAGACCAGCCCCAGCATTTT.

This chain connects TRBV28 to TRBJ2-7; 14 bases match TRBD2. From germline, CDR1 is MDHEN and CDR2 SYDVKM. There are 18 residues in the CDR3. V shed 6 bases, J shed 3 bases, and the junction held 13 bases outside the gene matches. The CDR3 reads CASRSSGLAGVSGYEQYF. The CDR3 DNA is TGTGCCAGCAGGAGCTCGGGACTAGCGGGAGTTTCGGGCTACGAGCAGTACTTC.

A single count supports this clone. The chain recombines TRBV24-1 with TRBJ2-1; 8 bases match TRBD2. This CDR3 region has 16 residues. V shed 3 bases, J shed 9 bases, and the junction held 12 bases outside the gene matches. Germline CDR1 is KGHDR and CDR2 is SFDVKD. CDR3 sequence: CATSDPSAAGDGEQFF. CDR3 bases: TGTGCCACCAGTGATCCTTCGGCAGCGGGGGACGGTGAGCAGTTCTTC.

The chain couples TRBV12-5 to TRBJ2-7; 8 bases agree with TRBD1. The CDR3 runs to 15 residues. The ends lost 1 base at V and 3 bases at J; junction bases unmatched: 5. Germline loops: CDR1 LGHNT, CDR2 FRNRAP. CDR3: CASGLAGGEIYEQYF. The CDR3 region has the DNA TGTGCTAGTGGTTTGGCAGGGGGCGAGATCTACGAGCAGTACTTC.

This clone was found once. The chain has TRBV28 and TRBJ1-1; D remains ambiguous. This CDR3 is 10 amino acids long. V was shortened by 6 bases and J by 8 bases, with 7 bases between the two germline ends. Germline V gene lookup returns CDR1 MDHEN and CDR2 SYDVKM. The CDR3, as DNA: TGTGCCAGCAGAAGCAGGGAAGCTTTCTTT. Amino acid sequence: CASRSREAFF.

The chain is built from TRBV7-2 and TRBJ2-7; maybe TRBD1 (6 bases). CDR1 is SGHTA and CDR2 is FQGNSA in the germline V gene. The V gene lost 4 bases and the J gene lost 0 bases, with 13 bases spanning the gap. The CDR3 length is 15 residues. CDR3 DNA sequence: TGTGCCAGCAGCTCCCGACAGGCTAACTCCTACGAGCAGTACTTC. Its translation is CASSSRQANSYEQYF.

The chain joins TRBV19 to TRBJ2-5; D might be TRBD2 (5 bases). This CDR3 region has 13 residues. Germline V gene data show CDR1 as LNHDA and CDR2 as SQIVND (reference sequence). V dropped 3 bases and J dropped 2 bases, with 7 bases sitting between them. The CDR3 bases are TGTGCCAGTAGTATGCGGAGGCAAGAGACCCAGTACTTC. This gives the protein CASSMRRQETQYF.

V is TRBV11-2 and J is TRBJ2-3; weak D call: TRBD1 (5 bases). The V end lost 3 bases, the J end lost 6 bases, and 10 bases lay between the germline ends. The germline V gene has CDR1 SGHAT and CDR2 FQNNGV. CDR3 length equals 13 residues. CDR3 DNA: TGTGCCAGCAGCTTGACAGCAGGGGATACGCAGTATTTT. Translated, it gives CASSLTAGDTQYF.

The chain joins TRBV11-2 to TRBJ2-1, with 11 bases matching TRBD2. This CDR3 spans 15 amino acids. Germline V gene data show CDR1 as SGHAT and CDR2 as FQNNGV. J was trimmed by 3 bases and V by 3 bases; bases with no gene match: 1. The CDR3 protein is CASSFTSGGYNEQFF. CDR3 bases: TGTGCCAGCAGCTTTACTAGCGGGGGCTACAATGAGCAGTTCTTC.

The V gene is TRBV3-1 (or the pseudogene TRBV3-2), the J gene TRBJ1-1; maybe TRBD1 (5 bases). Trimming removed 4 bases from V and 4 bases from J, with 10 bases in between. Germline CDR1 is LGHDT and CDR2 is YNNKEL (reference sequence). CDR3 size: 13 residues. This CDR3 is CASSLRDSTEAFF. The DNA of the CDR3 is TGTGCCAGCAGCCTCAGGGATTCCACTGAAGCTTTCTTT.

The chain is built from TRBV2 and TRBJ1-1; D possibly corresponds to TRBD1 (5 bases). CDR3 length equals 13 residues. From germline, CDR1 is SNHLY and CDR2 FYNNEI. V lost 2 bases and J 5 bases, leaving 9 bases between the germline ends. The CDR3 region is CASSEREGTEAFF. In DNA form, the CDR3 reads TGTGCCAGCAGTGAACGGGAGGGGACTGAAGCTTTCTTT.

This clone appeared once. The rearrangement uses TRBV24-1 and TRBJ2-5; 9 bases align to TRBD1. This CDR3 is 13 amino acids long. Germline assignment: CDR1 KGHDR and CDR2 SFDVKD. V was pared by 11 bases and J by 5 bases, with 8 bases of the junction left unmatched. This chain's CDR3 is CAITWDRVETQYF. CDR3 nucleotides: TGTGCCATTACCTGGGACAGGGTGGAGACCCAGTACTTC.

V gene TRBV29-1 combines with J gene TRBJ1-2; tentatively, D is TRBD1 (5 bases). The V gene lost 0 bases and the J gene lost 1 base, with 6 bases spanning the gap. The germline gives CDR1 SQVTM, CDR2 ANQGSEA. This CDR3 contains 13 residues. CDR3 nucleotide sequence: TGCAGCGTTGAAGAGGGGGGTAACTATGGCTACACCTTC. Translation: CSVEEGGNYGYTF.

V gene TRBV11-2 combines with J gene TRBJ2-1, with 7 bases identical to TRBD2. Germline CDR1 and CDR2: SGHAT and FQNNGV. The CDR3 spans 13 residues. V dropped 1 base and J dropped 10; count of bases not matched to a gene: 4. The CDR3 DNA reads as TGTGCCAGCAGCTTAGCGGGGGGTAACGAGCAGTTCTTC. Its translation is CASSLAGGNEQFF.

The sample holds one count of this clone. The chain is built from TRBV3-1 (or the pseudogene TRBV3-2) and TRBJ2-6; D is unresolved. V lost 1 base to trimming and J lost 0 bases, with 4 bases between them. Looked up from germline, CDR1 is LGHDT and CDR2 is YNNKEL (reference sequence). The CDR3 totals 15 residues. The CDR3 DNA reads TGTGCCAGCAGCCAAGGAGGCTCTGGGGCCAACGTCCTGACTTTC. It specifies CASSQGGSGANVLTF.